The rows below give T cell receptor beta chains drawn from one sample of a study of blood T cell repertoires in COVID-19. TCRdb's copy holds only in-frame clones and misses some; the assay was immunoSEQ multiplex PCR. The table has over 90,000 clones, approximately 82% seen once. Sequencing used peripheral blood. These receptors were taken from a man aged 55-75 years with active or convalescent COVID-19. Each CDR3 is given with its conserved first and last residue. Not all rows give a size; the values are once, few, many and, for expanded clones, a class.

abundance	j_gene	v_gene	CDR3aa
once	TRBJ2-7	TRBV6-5	CASSPLTGGTYEQYF
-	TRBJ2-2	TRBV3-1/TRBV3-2	CASSPRGLAGETGELFF
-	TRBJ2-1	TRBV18	CASSPKLEQFF
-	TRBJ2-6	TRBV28	CASTPYTGANVLTF
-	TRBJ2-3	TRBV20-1	CSASSLGQGTTDTQYF
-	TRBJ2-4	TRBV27	CASSSGTKNIQYF
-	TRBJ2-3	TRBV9	CASSVEGVSTDTQYF
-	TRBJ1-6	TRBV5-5	CASSATGGTGSPLHF
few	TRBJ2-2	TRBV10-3	CAIKGDRGSTGELFF
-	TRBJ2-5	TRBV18	CASSSISRGRETQYF
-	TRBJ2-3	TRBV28	CASSLPGQATSTDTQYF
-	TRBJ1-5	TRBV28	CASSPWTGNQPQHF
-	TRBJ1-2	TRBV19	CASSQGYYGYTF
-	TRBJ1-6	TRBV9	CASSVARGNSPLHF
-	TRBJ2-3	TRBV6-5	CASSSLDRGRQYF
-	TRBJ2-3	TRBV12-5	CASEVAGDTQYF
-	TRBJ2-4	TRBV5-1	CASSPTGTRANIQYF
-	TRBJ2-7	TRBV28	CASSLLSRDYVVYEQYF
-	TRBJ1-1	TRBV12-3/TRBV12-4	CASSFGGTEAFF
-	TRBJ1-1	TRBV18	CASSPMGGNTEAFF